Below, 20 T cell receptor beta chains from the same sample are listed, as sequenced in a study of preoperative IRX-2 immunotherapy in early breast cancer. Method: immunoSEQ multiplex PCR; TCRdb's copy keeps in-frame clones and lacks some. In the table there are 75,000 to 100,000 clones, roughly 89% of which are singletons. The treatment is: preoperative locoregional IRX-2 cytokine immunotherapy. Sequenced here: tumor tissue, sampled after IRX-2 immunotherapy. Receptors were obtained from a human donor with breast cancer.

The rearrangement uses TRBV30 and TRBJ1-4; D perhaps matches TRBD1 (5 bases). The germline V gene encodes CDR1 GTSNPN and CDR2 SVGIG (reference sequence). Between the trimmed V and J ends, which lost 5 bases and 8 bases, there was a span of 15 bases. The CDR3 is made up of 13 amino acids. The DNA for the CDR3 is TGTGCCTGGGGCGGGCAGGGTAGCGAAAAACTGTTTTTT. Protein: CAWGGQGSEKLFF.

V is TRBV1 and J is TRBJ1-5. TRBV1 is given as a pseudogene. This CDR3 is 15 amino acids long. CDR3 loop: CASSQQGGGNQPQHF. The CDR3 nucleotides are TGCGCCAGCAGCCAGCAGGGAGGTGGCAATCAGCCCCAGCATTTT.

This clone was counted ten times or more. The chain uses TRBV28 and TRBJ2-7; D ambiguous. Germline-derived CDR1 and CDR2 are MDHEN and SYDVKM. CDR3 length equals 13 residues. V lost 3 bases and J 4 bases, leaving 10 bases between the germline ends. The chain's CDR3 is CASSLGSKYEQYF. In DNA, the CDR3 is TGTGCCAGCAGTTTGGGAAGTAAATACGAGCAGTACTTC.

CDR3 residues: CASMAGGVYEQYF. CDR3 nucleotide sequence: TGTGCCAGCATGGCGGGAGGAGTCTACGAGCAGTACTTC. The chain uses TRBV28 and TRBJ2-7, with TRBD2 matching 8 bases. Germline-derived CDR1 and CDR2 are MDHEN and SYDVKM. The V segment lost 7 bases and the J segment 3 bases; nucleotides outside the gene matches: 5. The CDR3 has 13 amino acids.

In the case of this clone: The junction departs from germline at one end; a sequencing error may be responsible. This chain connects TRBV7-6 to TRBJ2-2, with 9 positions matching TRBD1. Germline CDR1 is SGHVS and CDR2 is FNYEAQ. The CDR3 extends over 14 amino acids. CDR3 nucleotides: TGTGCTAGCAGCGTGGACAGGGGTACCGGGGAGCTGTTTTTT. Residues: CASSVDRGTGELFF.

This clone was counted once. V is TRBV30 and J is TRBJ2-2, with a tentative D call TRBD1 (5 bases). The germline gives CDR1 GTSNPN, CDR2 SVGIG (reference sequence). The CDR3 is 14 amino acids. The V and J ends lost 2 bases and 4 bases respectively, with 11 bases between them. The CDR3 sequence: CAWSSTGRTGELFF. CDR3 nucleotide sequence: TGTGCCTGGAGTAGTACAGGTCGCACCGGGGAGCTGTTTTTT.

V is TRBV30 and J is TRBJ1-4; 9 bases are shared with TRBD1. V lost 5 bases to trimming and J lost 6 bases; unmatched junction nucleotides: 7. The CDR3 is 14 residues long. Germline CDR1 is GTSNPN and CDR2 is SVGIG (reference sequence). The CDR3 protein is CAWEKTGGDEKLFF. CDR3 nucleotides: TGTGCCTGGGAAAAGACAGGGGGAGATGAAAAACTGTTTTTT.

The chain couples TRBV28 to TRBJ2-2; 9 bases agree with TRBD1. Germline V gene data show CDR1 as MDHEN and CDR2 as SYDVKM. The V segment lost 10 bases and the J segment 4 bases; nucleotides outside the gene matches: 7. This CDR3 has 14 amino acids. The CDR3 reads CATERTGATGELFF. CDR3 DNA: TGTGCCACCGAAAGGACAGGGGCCACCGGGGAGCTGTTTTTT. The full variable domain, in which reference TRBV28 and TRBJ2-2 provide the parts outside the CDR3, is DVKVTQSSRYLVKRTGEKVFLECVQDMDHENMFWYRQDPGLGLRLIYFSYDVKMKEKGDIPEGYSVSREKKERFSLILESASTNQTSMYLCATERTGATGELFFGEGSRLTVL.

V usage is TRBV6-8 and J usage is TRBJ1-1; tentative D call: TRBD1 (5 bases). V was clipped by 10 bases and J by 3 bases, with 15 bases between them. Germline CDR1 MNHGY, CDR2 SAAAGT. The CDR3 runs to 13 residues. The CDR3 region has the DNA TGTGCCATCAATCGGGGGACGGACACTGAAGCTTTCTTT. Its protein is CAINRGTDTEAFF.

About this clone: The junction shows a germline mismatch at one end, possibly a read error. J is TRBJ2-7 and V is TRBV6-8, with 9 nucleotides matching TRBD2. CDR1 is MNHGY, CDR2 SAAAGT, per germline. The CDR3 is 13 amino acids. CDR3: CASIKRGESEQYF. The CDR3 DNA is TGTGCCAGCATCAAGCGGGGGGAGTCCGAGCAATACTTC.

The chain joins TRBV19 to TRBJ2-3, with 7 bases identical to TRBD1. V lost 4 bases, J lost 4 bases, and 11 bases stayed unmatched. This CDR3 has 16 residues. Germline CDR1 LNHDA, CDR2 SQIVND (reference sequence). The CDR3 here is CASSTGQARPADTQYF. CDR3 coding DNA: TGTGCCAGTAGTACCGGACAGGCCCGCCCAGCAGATACGCAGTATTTT.

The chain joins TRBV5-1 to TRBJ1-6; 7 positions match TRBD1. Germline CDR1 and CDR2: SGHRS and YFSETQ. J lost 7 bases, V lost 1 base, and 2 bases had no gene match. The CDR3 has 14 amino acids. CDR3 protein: CASSLLQGNSPLHF. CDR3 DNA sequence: TGCGCCAGCAGCTTGTTACAGGGGAATTCACCCCTCCACTTT.

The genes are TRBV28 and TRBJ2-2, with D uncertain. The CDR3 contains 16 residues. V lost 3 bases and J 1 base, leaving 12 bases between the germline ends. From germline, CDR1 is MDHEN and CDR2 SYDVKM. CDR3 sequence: CASSFLVRKNTGELFF. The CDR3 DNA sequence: TGTGCCAGCAGTTTTTTGGTCAGGAAGAACACCGGGGAGCTGTTTTTT.

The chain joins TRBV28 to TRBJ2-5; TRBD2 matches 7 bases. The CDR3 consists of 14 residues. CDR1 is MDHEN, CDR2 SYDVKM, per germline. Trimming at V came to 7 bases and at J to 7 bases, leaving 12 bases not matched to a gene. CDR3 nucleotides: TGTGCCAGCACTATGGGAGGGTCTTTTGGGACCCAGTACTTC. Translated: CASTMGGSFGTQYF.

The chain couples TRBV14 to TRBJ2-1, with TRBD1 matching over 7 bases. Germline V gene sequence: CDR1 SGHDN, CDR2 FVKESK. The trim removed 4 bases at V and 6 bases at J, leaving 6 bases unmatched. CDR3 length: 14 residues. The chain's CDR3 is CASSLLQGLNEQFF. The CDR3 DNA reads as TGTGCCAGCAGCCTCCTACAGGGGCTCAATGAGCAGTTCTTC.

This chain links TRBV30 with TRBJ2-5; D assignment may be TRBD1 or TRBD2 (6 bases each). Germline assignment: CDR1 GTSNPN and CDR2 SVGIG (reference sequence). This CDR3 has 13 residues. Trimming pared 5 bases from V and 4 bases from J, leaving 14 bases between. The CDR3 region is CAWRMGGRETQYF. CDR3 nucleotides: TGTGCCTGGCGGATGGGGGGCAGAGAGACCCAGTACTTC.

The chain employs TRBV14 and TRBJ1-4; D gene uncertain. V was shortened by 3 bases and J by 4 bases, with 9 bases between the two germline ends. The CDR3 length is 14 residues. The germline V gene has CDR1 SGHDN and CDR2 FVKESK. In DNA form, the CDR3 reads TGTGCCAGCAGCCAGTGGAGGGATAATGAAAAACTGTTTTTT. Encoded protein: CASSQWRDNEKLFF. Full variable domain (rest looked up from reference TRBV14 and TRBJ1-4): EAGVTQFPSHSVIEKGQTVTLRCDPISGHDNLYWYRRVMGKEIKFLLHFVKESKQDESGMPNNRFLAERTGGTYSTLKVQPAELEDSGVYFCASSQWRDNEKLFFGSGTQLSVL.

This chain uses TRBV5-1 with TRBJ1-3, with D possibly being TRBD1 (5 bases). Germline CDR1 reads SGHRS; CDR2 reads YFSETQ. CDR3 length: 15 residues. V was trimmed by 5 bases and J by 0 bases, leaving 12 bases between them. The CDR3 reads CASSQDTSSGNTIYF. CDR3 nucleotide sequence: TGCGCCAGCAGTCAGGACACGAGCTCTGGAAACACCATATATTTT.

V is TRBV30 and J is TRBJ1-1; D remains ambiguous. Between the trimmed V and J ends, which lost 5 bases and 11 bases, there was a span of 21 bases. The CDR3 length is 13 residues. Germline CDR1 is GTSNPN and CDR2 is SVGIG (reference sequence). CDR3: CAWLLSGPRSAFF. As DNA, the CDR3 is TGTGCCTGGTTACTTTCTGGCCCCAGGTCGGCTTTCTTT.

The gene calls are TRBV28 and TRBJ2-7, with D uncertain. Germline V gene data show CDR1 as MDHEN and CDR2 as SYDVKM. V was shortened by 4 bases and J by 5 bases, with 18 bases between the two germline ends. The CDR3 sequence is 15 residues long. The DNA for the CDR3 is TGTGCCAGCAGTTCTAAGATCGACATGCCCCACGAGCAGTACTTC. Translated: CASSSKIDMPHEQYF.